The clone carrying this T cell receptor (beta chain) was picked up a small number of times. The antigen remains undetermined. V was trimmed by 5 bases and J by 5 bases, leaving 12 bases between them. CDR3 length equals 13 residues. CDR1 SNHLY and CDR2 FYNNEI come from the germline V gene. The data originate from a study of T cell repertoires in cytomegalovirus infection. Study details: CMV infection plus the matching HLA type was flagged by public TCR beta signatures.

TCRdb ran MiXCR on the reads and lists one entry per CDR3 protein. The data contain some 400,000 distinct CDR3 sequences, 25% to 40% of them singletons. Study findings and constraints: Cumulative frequency of public TCR beta families picked out carriers of CMV plus the relevant HLA. HLA-C-restricted CMV clonotypes gave the most frequent clonotype in two of eight donors.

V and J are TRBV2 and TRBJ2-5, with D tentatively TRBD1 (6 bases). Sequencing was performed on PBMCs. The TCR sequence derives from a human donor in good health (CMV status not recorded). Some clones in this sample may be carry-over from other donors' samples. The CDR3 reads CASSIQGIETQYF. The CDR3 DNA is TGTGCCAGCAGTATACAGGGCATCGAGACCCAGTACTTC.